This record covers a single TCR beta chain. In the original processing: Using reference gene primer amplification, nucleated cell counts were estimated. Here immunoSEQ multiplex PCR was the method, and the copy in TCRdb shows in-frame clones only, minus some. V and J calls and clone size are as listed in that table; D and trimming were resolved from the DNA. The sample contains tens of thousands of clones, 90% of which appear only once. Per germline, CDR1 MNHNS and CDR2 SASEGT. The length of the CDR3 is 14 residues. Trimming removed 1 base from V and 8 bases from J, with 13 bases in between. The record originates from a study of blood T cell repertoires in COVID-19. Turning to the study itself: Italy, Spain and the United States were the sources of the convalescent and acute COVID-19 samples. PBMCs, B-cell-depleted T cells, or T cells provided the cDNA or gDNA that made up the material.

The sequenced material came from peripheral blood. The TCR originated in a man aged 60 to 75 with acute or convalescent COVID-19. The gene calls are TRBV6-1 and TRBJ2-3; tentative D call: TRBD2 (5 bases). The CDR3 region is CASSEVGYGSTQYF. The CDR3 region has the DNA TGTGCCAGCAGTGAAGTTGGGTATGGGAGTACGCAGTATTTT.